This TCR beta chain appears in the sequencing data of a study of T cell repertoires and Cas9 in healthy adults (dated by TCRdb to between 2018 and 2020). Describing the broader study: Multi-effector potency, cytotoxicity and lineage determination within the CD4 and CD8 compartments were characterized for SpCas9-reactive T cells. This study looked at whether people already carry T cell immunity to the Streptococcus pyogenes Cas9 nuclease (SpCas9), the enzyme used in CRISPR gene editing. Results and caveats for the whole study, not just this receptor: Proliferation and function of SpCas9-reactive effector T cells were reported to be mitigated in vitro by SpCas9-reactive regulatory T cells.

The germline V gene (reference sequence) gives CDR1 as SEHNR and CDR2 as FQNEAQ. Trimming takes 1 base from V and 4 bases from J, and the germline ends sit 13 bases apart. The CDR3 holds 15 amino acids from the cysteine to the phenylalanine. Here the CDR3 DNA is all that survives: 45 bases in frame from base 1. Receptors were amplified or captured by the immunoSEQ multiplex PCR assay. Here the immuneACCESS table is served through TCRdb, limited to in-frame sequences with V and J called. Missing clones are a known gap in these copies; in checked studies unresolved V genes cover under half, and the rest lacks a known reason. The sample table holds tens of thousands of clones, of which about 90% were seen once. The top ten constitute approximately 1.5% of the sample. This clone has a single count. Its antigen remains unidentified. One base away there is no much larger clone; base qualities are not given.

Healthy humans served as the donors. This clonotype was sampled from a human donor in good health. The sequence joins TRBV7-9 to TRBJ1-2, with an unclear D gene assignment. Sequenced: CD4+ effector T cells (CD127+, CD25-, CD137-, CD154-) from PBMCs; culture status not recorded. The CDR3 region: CASSLGSRSPYGYTF. DNA sequence: TGTGCCAGCAGCTTAGGGTCCCGCAGCCCCTATGGCTACACCTTC.